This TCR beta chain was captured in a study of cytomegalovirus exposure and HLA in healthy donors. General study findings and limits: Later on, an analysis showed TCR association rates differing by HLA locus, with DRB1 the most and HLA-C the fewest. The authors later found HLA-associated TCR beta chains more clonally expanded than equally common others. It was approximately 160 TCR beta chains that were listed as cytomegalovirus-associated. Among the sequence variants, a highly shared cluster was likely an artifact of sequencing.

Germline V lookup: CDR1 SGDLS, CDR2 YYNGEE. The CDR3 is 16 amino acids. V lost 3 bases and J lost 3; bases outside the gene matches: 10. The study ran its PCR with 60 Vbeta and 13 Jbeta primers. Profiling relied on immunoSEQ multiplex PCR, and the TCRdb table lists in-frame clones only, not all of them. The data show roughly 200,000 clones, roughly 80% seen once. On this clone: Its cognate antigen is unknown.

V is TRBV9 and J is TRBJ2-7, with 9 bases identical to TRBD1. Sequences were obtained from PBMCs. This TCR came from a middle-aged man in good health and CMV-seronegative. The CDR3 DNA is TGTGCCAGCAGCGGAGGCGGACAGGGGCCCTTCTACGAGCAGTACTTC. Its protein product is CASSGGGQGPFYEQYF.